Below are 29 T cell receptor beta chains sequenced from a single sample in a study of T cells in tumors after PD-1 blockade. Profiling relied on immunoSEQ multiplex PCR, and the TCRdb table lists in-frame clones only, not all of them. The table has tens of thousands of clones, approximately 75% seen once. The source material was PBMCs, sampled before anti-PD-1 treatment. The receptors stem from a human donor with basal cell carcinoma.

This clone was recorded a few times. This chain links TRBV6-5 with TRBJ2-5, with 8 nucleotides matching TRBD1. V lost 8 bases to trimming and J lost 0 bases; unmatched junction nucleotides: 5. CDR3 size: 14 residues. Germline CDR1 and CDR2: MNHEY and SVGAGI. The DNA for the CDR3 is TGTGCCAGCCAGGACAGGGCGTACCAAGAGACCCAGTACTTC. The encoded protein is CASQDRAYQETQYF.

This sequence joins TRBV5-4 and TRBJ1-2; no clear D. The ends were cut back, 4 bases at V and 7 bases at J, with 26 bases in the middle. Looked up from germline, CDR1 is SGHNT and CDR2 is YYREEE (reference sequence). The CDR3 consists of 17 residues. CDR3 in DNA: TGTGCCAGCAGCCCGGGGTCCCGGGGATCTTCCTCCCTTGGCTACACCTTC. Amino acid sequence: CASSPGSRGSSSLGYTF. Complete variable domain (other parts from reference TRBV5-4 and TRBJ1-2): ETGVTQSPTHLIKTRGQQVTLRCSSQSGHNTVSWYQQALGQGPQFIFQYYREEENGRGNFPPRFSGLQFPNYSSELNVNALELDDSALYLCASSPGSRGSSSLGYTFGSGTRLTVV.

This chain joins TRBV28 and TRBJ1-2; 10 positions match TRBD1. The CDR3 spans 15 residues. From germline, CDR1 is MDHEN and CDR2 SYDVKM. After removal of 2 bases from V and 4 bases from J, the junction contained 4 bases not matched to a gene. DNA for the CDR3: TGTGCCAGCAGTTTAACCGGGACAGGGGCCTATGGCTACACCTTC. This translates into CASSLTGTGAYGYTF.

V usage is TRBV12-5 and J usage is TRBJ2-7, with D possibly TRBD1 on 5 matching bases. The germline gives CDR1 LGHNT, CDR2 FRNRAP. Trimming pared 7 bases from V and 9 bases from J, leaving 22 bases between. This CDR3 contains 14 residues. The CDR3 loop reads CASAHDRFLQGQYF. In nucleotides, the CDR3 is TGTGCTAGTGCCCACGACAGATTTCTTCAAGGGCAGTACTTC.

This chain links TRBV21-1 with TRBJ1-3. TRBV21-1 is shown as a pseudogene. CDR3 length: 15 residues. In DNA, the CDR3 is TGTGCCAGCAGTGAAGAGGGAGGCTCTGGAAACACCATATATTTT. Its translation is CASSEEGGSGNTIYF.

The CDR3 protein is CASRSGQSYEQYF. Written as DNA, the CDR3 is TGTGCCAGCAGATCCGGACAGTCCTACGAGCAGTACTTC. The rearrangement joins TRBV12-3 or TRBV12-4 to TRBJ2-7, with a weak D call TRBD1 (6 bases). This CDR3 has 13 residues. V lost 6 bases and J 1 base, leaving 10 bases between the germline ends.

V and J are TRBV6-6 and TRBJ2-1, with D unclear. Looked up from germline, CDR1 is MNHNY and CDR2 is SVGAGI (reference sequence). V was trimmed by 8 bases and J by 2 bases, leaving 10 bases between them. The CDR3 has 13 amino acids. CDR3 sequence reads: CASRITTYNEQFF. The CDR3 nucleotides read TGTGCCAGCCGAATTACCACCTACAATGAGCAGTTCTTC.

This chain joins TRBV6-5 and TRBJ2-7; D gene unclear. V gave up 0 bases and J gave up 3 bases, with 9 bases separating them. CDR1 is MNHEY, CDR2 SVGAGI, per germline. CDR3 length: 14 amino acids. The CDR3 here is CASSYSQRDYEQYF. The CDR3 nucleotides are TGTGCCAGCAGTTACTCGCAAAGGGACTACGAGCAGTACTTC.

This chain connects TRBV19 to TRBJ1-6, with D perhaps matching TRBD1 (5 bases). Germline-derived CDR1 and CDR2 are LNHDA and SQIVND (reference sequence). Trimming left V 10 bases short and J 6 bases short, with 16 bases between. This CDR3 contains 14 residues. CDR3 amino acids: CAIGAGRPNSPLHF. CDR3 nucleotide sequence: TGTGCCATAGGGGCCGGGAGACCTAATTCACCCCTCCACTTT.

V usage is TRBV6-2 or TRBV6-3 and J usage is TRBJ1-5, with 7 bases identical to TRBD1. The J segment lost 3 bases and the V segment lost 1 base, leaving 3 bases of the junction unmatched. The germline V gene encodes CDR1 MNHEY and CDR2 SVGEGT. The CDR3 covers 15 residues. The CDR3 protein is CASSYFGTDNQPQHF. In DNA form, the CDR3 reads TGTGCCAGCAGTTACTTTGGGACAGACAATCAGCCCCAGCATTTT.

This clone was recorded once. The rearrangement links TRBV10-3 to TRBJ2-7; 10 nucleotides line up with TRBD1. The V segment lost 10 bases and the J segment 2 bases; nucleotides outside the gene matches: 5. CDR1 ENHRY and CDR2 SYGVKD come from the germline V gene. The CDR3 spans 13 residues. The CDR3 nucleotides are TGTGCCACCGGGACAGGGGCAACCTACGAGCAGTACTTC. Translation: CATGTGATYEQYF.

The chain employs TRBV6-5 and TRBJ2-4; the D is unclear. Looked up from germline, CDR1 is MNHEY and CDR2 is SVGAGI. This CDR3 region has 11 residues. V was trimmed by 2 bases and J by 4 bases, leaving 0 bases between them. CDR3: CASSYKNIQYF. The CDR3 nucleotides read TGTGCCAGCAGTTACAAAAACATTCAGTACTTC.

The V gene is TRBV7-6, the J gene TRBJ2-2, with 7 nucleotides matching TRBD2. V dropped 1 base and J dropped 5; count of bases not matched to a gene: 10. Looked up from germline, CDR1 is SGHVS and CDR2 is FNYEAQ. CDR3 size: 17 residues. Written as DNA, the CDR3 is TGTGCCAGCAGCTTAGTCTCAAGCGGGACTCTAACCGGGGAGCTGTTTTTT. This codes for CASSLVSSGTLTGELFF.

This clone appeared once. The chain links TRBV19 to TRBJ1-1; D call uncertain. Germline CDR1 and CDR2: LNHDA and SQIVND (reference sequence). The CDR3 has 11 residues. Trimming left V 3 bases short and J 11 bases short, with 10 bases between. The CDR3 DNA is TGTGCCAGTAGTATCGGGATCAGGGCTTTCTTT. This codes for CASSIGIRAFF.

The V gene is TRBV6-5, the J gene TRBJ1-5, with 8 bases that match TRBD1. The CDR3 spans 14 residues. From germline, CDR1 is MNHEY and CDR2 SVGAGI. Losses at the gene ends were 7 bases for V and 7 bases for J; bases not matched to a gene: 9. CDR3 loop: CASTPGQGRQPQHF. CDR3 in DNA: TGTGCCAGCACCCCAGGACAGGGAAGACAGCCCCAGCATTTT.

The chain employs TRBV2 and TRBJ2-1; 7 bases map to TRBD1. This CDR3 spans 15 amino acids. V was clipped by 6 bases and J by 0 bases; unmatched bases: 5. CDR1 SNHLY and CDR2 FYNNEI come from the germline V gene. CDR3 protein: CASRWGQSSYNEQFF. The CDR3 region has the DNA TGTGCCAGCAGATGGGGACAGAGCTCCTACAATGAGCAGTTCTTC.

This chain uses TRBV5-4 with TRBJ2-5, with D perhaps being TRBD1 or TRBD2 (6 bases each). The CDR3 spans 14 residues. Trimming removed 0 bases at V and 5 bases at J, with 11 bases between. CDR1 is SGHNT and CDR2 is YYREEE in the germline V gene (reference sequence). The CDR3 DNA sequence: TGTGCCAGCAGCTTGGGGGGGGCGCGGGAGACCCAGTACTTC. Translating it yields CASSLGGARETQYF.

The chain carries TRBV19 and TRBJ1-2, with D possibly matching TRBD1 (5 bases). V lost 5 bases, J lost 2 bases, and 12 bases lay in between. The germline V gene has CDR1 LNHDA and CDR2 SQIVND (reference sequence). This CDR3 is built from 14 residues. CDR3 in DNA: TGTGCCAGTAGTCCCCGGGGCAGGAACTATGGCTACACCTTC. Its protein is CASSPRGRNYGYTF.

V usage is TRBV28 and J usage is TRBJ2-3; either TRBD1 or TRBD2 may fit D (5 bases each). Trimming cost V 1 base and J 5 bases, with 16 bases left between them. The CDR3 has 16 residues. CDR1 and CDR2 from the germline V gene are MDHEN and SYDVKM. The CDR3 reads CASSLLGRGERDTQYF. The CDR3 nucleotides are TGTGCCAGCAGTTTATTAGGTCGAGGGGAGAGAGATACGCAGTATTTT.

The gene calls are TRBV20-1 and TRBJ2-5, with no clear D. The germline V gene has CDR1 DFQATT and CDR2 SNEGSKA (reference sequence). The CDR3 contains 11 residues. The V and J ends lost 6 bases and 5 bases respectively, with 10 bases between them. In nucleotides, the CDR3 is TGCAGTGCAACCCCTTCGGAGACCCAGTACTTC. Residues: CSATPSETQYF.

The J gene is TRBJ2-2, the V gene TRBV5-4; 12 nucleotides line up with TRBD2. In germline, CDR1 is SGHNT, CDR2 YYREEE (reference sequence). This CDR3 contains 17 residues. After removal of 4 bases from V and 0 bases from J, the junction contained 4 bases not matched to a gene. CDR3 coding DNA: TGTGCCAGCAGCCCGACTAGCGGGGGCTCGAACACCGGGGAGCTGTTTTTT. Translation: CASSPTSGGSNTGELFF. The entire variable domain, with the rest obtained from reference TRBV5-4 and TRBJ2-2, is as follows: ETGVTQSPTHLIKTRGQQVTLRCSSQSGHNTVSWYQQALGQGPQFIFQYYREEENGRGNFPPRFSGLQFPNYSSELNVNALELDDSALYLCASSPTSGGSNTGELFFGEGSRLTVL.

This chain uses TRBV30 with TRBJ2-7; 8 nucleotides align to TRBD2. The CDR3 has 13 amino acids. The junction had 4 bases not matched to a gene; V was cut back by 3 bases and J by 3 bases. The V gene's germline CDR1 is GTSNPN and CDR2 SVGIG (reference sequence). The CDR3 DNA reads as TGTGCCTGGAGCACCCGGGGGGGCTACGAGCAGTACTTC. Amino acids: CAWSTRGGYEQYF.

The V and J genes are TRBV23-1 and TRBJ1-4; 7 positions match TRBD1. TRBV23-1 is identified as an open reading frame with a role that is uncertain. The V gene end was trimmed by 6 bases and the J gene end by 3 bases; junction bases not matched to a gene: 4. The CDR3 sequence is 14 residues long. The CDR3 DNA reads TGCGCCAGCAGACGAGACAGGGCTAATGAAAAACTGTTTTTT. It specifies CASRRDRANEKLFF.

The rearrangement links TRBV9 to TRBJ2-3, with 9 nucleotides matching TRBD2. The V and J ends lost 0 bases and 6 bases, in that order; junction bases with no gene match: 5. Germline CDR1 and CDR2: SGDLS and YYNGEE. The CDR3 loop spans 15 amino acids. CDR3: CASSVGLSGGDTQYF. In DNA form, the CDR3 reads TGTGCCAGCAGCGTAGGATTAAGCGGGGGGGATACGCAGTATTTT.

This chain connects TRBV5-1 to TRBJ2-1; possibly TRBD1 for D (5 bases). V lost 4 bases, J lost 2 bases, and 16 bases lay in between. The CDR3 loop spans 16 amino acids. CDR1 and CDR2 from the germline V gene are SGHRS and YFSETQ. In nucleotides, the CDR3 is TGCGCCAGCAGCCCCACTCCGCAGGGCCCCTACAATGAGCAGTTCTTC. This sequence encodes CASSPTPQGPYNEQFF.

This chain links TRBV28 with TRBJ1-2; D not resolved. The CDR3 covers 15 residues. Trimming left V 5 bases short and J 0 bases short, with 13 bases between. The germline V gene has CDR1 MDHEN and CDR2 SYDVKM. The CDR3 here is CASSSRGKANYGYTF. In DNA form, the CDR3 reads TGTGCCAGCAGTAGCCGCGGGAAAGCTAACTATGGCTACACCTTC.

The chain has TRBV27 and TRBJ2-5; maybe TRBD1 (5 bases). Deletions cut 2 bases from V and 3 bases from J, with 10 bases between. CDR3 length equals 14 residues. Germline V lookup: CDR1 MNHEY, CDR2 SMNVEV (reference sequence). CDR3 DNA sequence: TGTGCCAGCAGTTTACGGCAGGGCAAAGAGACCCAGTACTTC. It is translated as CASSLRQGKETQYF.

V is TRBV24-1 and J is TRBJ2-7, with D unresolved. Per germline, CDR1 KGHDR and CDR2 SFDVKD. CDR3 length: 13 residues. Trimming left V 6 bases short and J 2 bases short, with 10 bases between. CDR3 DNA sequence: TGTGCCACCAGTCCGGGCCTCCCCTACGAGCAGTACTTC. The encoded protein is CATSPGLPYEQYF.

The V call is TRBV5-1, the J call TRBJ2-5, with a possible D match to TRBD1 (5 bases). V shed 0 bases and J shed 4 bases, with 10 bases lying between them. The CDR3 is 14 residues long. Germline V lookup: CDR1 SGHRS, CDR2 YFSETQ. In DNA form, the CDR3 reads TGCGCCAGCAGCTTGGTAGGGGTGAGAGAGACCCAGTACTTC. Its protein product is CASSLVGVRETQYF.